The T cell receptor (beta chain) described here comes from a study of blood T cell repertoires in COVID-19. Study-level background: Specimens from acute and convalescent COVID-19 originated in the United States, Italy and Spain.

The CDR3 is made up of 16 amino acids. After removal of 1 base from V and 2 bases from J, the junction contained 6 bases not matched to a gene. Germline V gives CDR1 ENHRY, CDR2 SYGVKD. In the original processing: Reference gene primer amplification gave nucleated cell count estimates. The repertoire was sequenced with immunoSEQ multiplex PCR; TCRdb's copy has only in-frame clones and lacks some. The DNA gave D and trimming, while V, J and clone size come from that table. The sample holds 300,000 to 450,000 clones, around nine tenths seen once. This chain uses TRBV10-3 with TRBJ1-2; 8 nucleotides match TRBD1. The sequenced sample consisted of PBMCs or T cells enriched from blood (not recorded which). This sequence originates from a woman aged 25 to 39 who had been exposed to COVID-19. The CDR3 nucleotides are TGTGCCATCAGTGAGTGGGAGACAGGGGTAAACTATGGCTACACCTTC. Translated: CAISEWETGVNYGYTF.